This record covers a single TCR beta chain. The sample holds many counts of this clonotype. It has no known antigen specificity. Base qualities are missing; no much larger clone stands one base away. Stable Graves' hyperthyroidism was defined as the absence of progression to ophthalmopathy over 18 months of follow-up. The hyperthyroidism patients were between 18 and 65 years old and newly diagnosed, with a disease duration of less than 2 months. Any patient with an uncontrolled infection, another autoimmune disease, pregnancy or lactation was excluded. Diagnoses were based on clinical symptoms, serum thyroxine and TRAb, thyroid ultrasound and orbital computed tomography. PBMCs were isolated from about 9 ml of fresh peripheral blood by Ficoll-Paque density gradient centrifugation. Total RNA was extracted using Trizol reagent, and RNA quality was assessed on an Agilent 2100 Bioanalyzer. Amplification of TCR beta CDR3 regions was carried out from RNA transcripts. For the first round of RT-PCR on the TCR CDR3, the HTBI primer set was used together with the Qiagen OneStep RT-PCR kit. Libraries were constructed in a second round of multiplex PCR, after which size selection and purification were performed. Sequencing of the libraries was done on an Illumina HiSeq2000 using paired-end 100 bp reads. Under the source paper's analysis protocol: SOAPnuke was used to process the raw data, with reads discarded if the reads contained adapters or uncalled bases, had a mean Phred below 15, or lacked an exact constant-primer or identifier match. High-quality paired reads were merged using COPE v1.2.5, and each unique nucleotide sequence was defined as a clonotype. MiTCR v1.1 was used to align the clonotypes against IMGT TRBV, TRBD and TRBJ reference segments. The analysis included only V-J combinations with a frequency above 0.0001, which together covered 99% to 99.2% of the repertoires. A TCS score was defined as the ratio of F50 (clonal expansion) to E x V (chaos), with BLOSUM62-based TCRdist applied between CDR3 peptides within each V-J. Welch's t-statistics and random forest reduced 500 to 550 V-J features to about 13, which were used in a naive Bayes classifier (R e1071). The public reads were reprocessed in TCRdb via fastp at Q25 and MiXCR, keeping in-frame beta chains. Records with the same CDR3 protein are collapsed into one entry carrying the most frequent genes and DNA. Here the V and J calls rest on TCRdb's processing, not on the authors' analysis. The sample records about 710,000 distinct CDR3 sequences, 15% to 20% of which are singletons. About 8.4% of the sample goes to the ten largest clones.

This sample was included in a study of T cells in Graves' hyperthyroidism and ophthalmopathy (dated by TCRdb to between 2018 and 2020). Regarding the study in general: Peripheral blood was sampled at the time of initial diagnosis, prior to any treatment. To identify distinguishing TCR V-J signatures, a discovery cohort of about a hundred patients was used, comprising roughly 45 with Graves' ophthalmopathy and around 57 with stable Graves' hyperthyroidism. Prospective prediction of ophthalmopathy was tested in an independent validation cohort consisting of 18 to 20 hyperthyroidism patients and some 15 patients who later progressed to ophthalmopathy. The approximately 90 discovery patients were divided at random into training and test sets in a 7:3 ratio. Thyroid tissue and blood T-cell repertoires from six Graves' hyperthyroidism patients were also compared in the study. Following sampling, methimazole starting at 30 mg daily was given to hyperthyroidism patients, and high-dose intravenous methylprednisolone was given to ophthalmopathy patients. The paper describes TCR Vbeta CDR3 sequencing of about 140 peripheral blood samples, made up of roughly 40 ophthalmopathy patients, more than 70 hyperthyroidism patients and roughly 17 progressor patients. Summary of the overall study and its limitations: Most expanded thyroid clonotypes (frequency above 0.001) were also detected in blood, a finding suggesting that blood repertoires may reflect thyroid immune responses. Sample size was not statistically predetermined, and blinding of investigators to group allocation was not performed. In validation, the model predicted progression to ophthalmopathy with roughly 66% sensitivity and roughly 72% specificity, a median of about six months before onset. A 13 V-J signature model separated ophthalmopathy from stable hyperthyroidism, with approximately 87% sensitivity and around 84% specificity in cross-validation and 80%/75% in testing.

V loses 5 bases, J loses 3 bases, and the germline ends lie 11 bases apart. Sequences SGHTA (CDR1) and FQGNSA (CDR2) are obtained from the germline V gene. The CDR3 sequence holds 14 residues, the cysteine and phenylalanine included. Kept here is only the CDR3 DNA, which spans 42 bases and is read in frame from base 1. Sample: blood. The clonotype was recovered from a man between 18 and 29 years old with Graves' hyperthyroidism. This receptor chain uses TRBV7-2 and TRBJ2-1; tentative D gene TRBD2, with 7 bases matching. CDR3 region: CASSPGEGYNEQFF. The nucleotides are TGTGCCAGCAGCCCAGGGGAGGGCTACAATGAGCAGTTCTTC. The CDR3 plus the reference TRBV7-2 and TRBJ2-1 genes for the other parts give the full variable domain: GAGVSQSPSNKVTEKGKDVELRCDPISGHTALYWYRQSLGQGLEFLIYFQGNSAPDKSGLPSDRFSAERTGGSVSTLTIQRTQQEDSAVYLCASSPGEGYNEQFFGPGTRLTVL.